This T cell receptor beta chain was observed in a study of T cell repertoires in cytomegalovirus infection. This clonotype came up many times. Antigen: not known. Germline CDR1 is MGHRA and CDR2 is YSYEKL. The V and J ends lost 0 bases and 3 bases respectively, with 0 bases between them. The CDR3 contains 12 residues. TCRdb passed the reads through MiXCR, listing each CDR3 protein once. Among approximately 990,000 distinct CDR3 sequences listed, less than 35% were seen once. This TCR derives from a human donor in good health (CMV status not recorded). Some clones in this sample may be carry-over from other donors' samples. The V call is TRBV4-1, the J call TRBJ2-1; D is ambiguous. Sequencing was performed on cultured CD8+ T cells from PBMCs, taken from culture after CMV antigen stimulation. CDR3 in DNA: TGCGCCAGCAGCCAAGACTACAATGAGCAGTTCTTC. Translated: CASSQDYNEQFF.